This TCR beta chain was identified in a study of blood T cell repertoires in COVID-19. Study overall: Sites in the United States, Italy and Spain provided acute and convalescent COVID-19 samples. The analysed material was cDNA or gDNA that came from T cells, B-cell-depleted T cells, or PBMCs.

Methods used by the authors: Estimated nucleated cell counts came from reference gene primer amplification. Data came from immunoSEQ multiplex PCR; TCRdb stores just in-frame clones and leaves some out. V, J and clone size are those of that table, while D and trimming were read from the DNA. This sample carries under 200,000 clones, around 85% of them seen once, and the ten largest clones take 7.5% to 10%. The CDR3 is 16 residues long. CDR1 and CDR2 from the germline V gene are SGDLS and YYNGEE. The trim removed 0 bases at V and 1 base at J, leaving 5 bases unmatched. The chain employs TRBV9 and TRBJ2-7, with TRBD2 matching 9 bases. The material sequenced was peripheral blood. The sequence was collected from a woman aged 80 or older with acute or convalescent COVID-19. Written as DNA, the CDR3 is TGTGCCAGCAGCGTAGCTCCTAGCGGGGCATCCTACGAGCAGTACTTC. This sequence encodes CASSVAPSGASYEQYF.